This T cell receptor beta chain was identified during a study of OX40 agonist ivuxolimab in advanced cancers. Across the study: It was ivuxolimab, an agonistic anti-OX40 (CD134) antibody, that patients were treated with. Overall study results and limits: The mean number of expanded clones was higher in CD8+ T cells than in CD4+. Within 6 weeks, CD4+ and CD8+ blood T cells expanded clonally at 0.1 to 3.0 mg/kg.

Anyone with autoimmune disease history or systemic immunosuppression was excluded. TCRdb's copy holds only in-frame clones and misses some; the assay was immunoSEQ multiplex PCR. The data show about 58,000 clones, with approximately 90% seen just once and 3% to 4.5% held by the top ten. CDR1 and CDR2 from the germline V gene are SEHNR and FQNEAQ (reference sequence). Unmatched junction bases numbered 5, after V lost 3 bases and J lost 6 bases. The CDR3 loop spans 15 amino acids. For this clone: The antigen is undetermined.

Here the sequenced sample was CD4+ or CD8+ T cells sorted from blood, taken in a trial of the OX40 agonist ivuxolimab. V is TRBV7-9 and J is TRBJ2-1; TRBD2 aligns across 10 bases. This clonotype was sampled from an adult with an advanced solid tumor such as melanoma, head and neck, liver or kidney cancer. For the CDR3, the DNA is TGTGCCAGCAGCTTCCCCTGGACTAGCGGCAATGAGCAGTTCTTC. This gives the protein CASSFPWTSGNEQFF.